This T cell receptor (beta chain) is drawn from a study of T cell responses to AZD1222 COVID-19 vaccine. Study-wide points: Spike-specific TCR breadth and depth rose after two AZD1222 doses.

CDR1 is SNHLY and CDR2 is FYNNEI in the germline V gene. This CDR3 comprises 14 residues. V was clipped by 6 bases and J by 10 bases, with 19 bases between them. TCRdb keeps only in-frame clones here, not all; method: immunoSEQ multiplex PCR. In the table there are around 95,000 clones, 88% of which are singletons. A remark on this clone: The antigen is unknown.

The chain carries TRBV2 and TRBJ2-1, with D tentatively TRBD1 (7 bases). This sequence was found in an adult in good health. The sequences come from peripheral blood, collected on day 0 of AZD1222 vaccination. CDR3 in amino acids: CASSAGQFLGEQFF. CDR3 sequence (DNA): TGTGCCAGCAGCGCGGGACAGTTTCTAGGGGAGCAGTTCTTC.